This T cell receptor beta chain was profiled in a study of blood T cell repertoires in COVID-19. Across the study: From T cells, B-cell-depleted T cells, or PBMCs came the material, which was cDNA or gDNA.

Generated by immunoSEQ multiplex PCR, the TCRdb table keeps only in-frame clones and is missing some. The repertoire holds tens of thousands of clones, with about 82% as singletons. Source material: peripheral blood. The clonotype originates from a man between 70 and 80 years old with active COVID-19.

CDR3 coding DNA: TGTGCCAGCAGCTGGGGCGCTAGTCGAAGCACAGATACGCAGTATTTT. Translation gives CASSWGASRSTDTQYF. The chain carries TRBV7-2 and TRBJ2-3; TRBD1 might be the D (5 bases). Germline assignment: CDR1 SGHTA and CDR2 FQGNSA. The CDR3 loop spans 16 amino acids. Trimming took 4 bases from V and 0 from J, leaving 14 bases between them. The entire variable domain, with the rest obtained from reference TRBV7-2 and TRBJ2-3, is as follows: GAGVSQSPSNKVTEKGKDVELRCDPISGHTALYWYRQSLGQGLEFLIYFQGNSAPDKSGLPSDRFSAERTGGSVSTLTIQRTQQEDSAVYLCASSWGASRSTDTQYFGPGTRLTVL.